The 30 T cell receptor beta chains given below trace back to one sample, sequenced in a study of blood T cell repertoires in COVID-19. Here immunoSEQ multiplex PCR was the method, and the copy in TCRdb shows in-frame clones only, minus some. The data contain about 130,000 clones, roughly four fifths of them singletons. Sequencing was carried out using peripheral blood. The receptors were sampled from a woman in her forties or fifties with acute or convalescent COVID-19.

This chain connects TRBV10-1 to TRBJ1-2, with D unresolved. V was trimmed by 2 bases and J by 7 bases, leaving 14 bases between them. Germline loops: CDR1 WNHNN, CDR2 SYGVQD (reference sequence). This CDR3 comprises 14 residues. CDR3 DNA: TGCGCCAGCAGTGAGATGCTCGAACGGGGTGGCTACACCTTC. Its translation is CASSEMLERGGYTF.

This chain uses TRBV12-3 or TRBV12-4 with TRBJ2-7; perhaps TRBD2 as D (6 bases). V dropped 6 bases and J dropped 9 bases, with 15 bases sitting between them. CDR3 length: 12 amino acids. The CDR3 DNA follows: TGTGCCAGCAGCTCTAGGAGGGGACCGCAGTACTTC. It codes for CASSSRRGPQYF.

The chain recombines TRBV30 with TRBJ1-5, with TRBD1 matching over 11 bases. Germline lookup yields CDR1 GTSNPN and CDR2 SVGIG (reference sequence). Losses at the gene ends were 0 bases for V and 4 bases for J; bases not matched to a gene: 2. The CDR3 loop spans 15 amino acids. The CDR3 region is CAWSVGQGANQPQHF. CDR3 in DNA: TGTGCCTGGAGTGTAGGACAGGGGGCAAATCAGCCCCAGCATTTT.

This chain connects TRBV19 to TRBJ2-3; D perhaps matches TRBD1 (6 bases). Germline CDR1 LNHDA, CDR2 SQIVND (reference sequence). V dropped 1 base and J dropped 1 base, with 9 bases sitting between them. This CDR3 is built from 15 residues. The CDR3 spells CASSIGQDGTDTQYF. In DNA, the CDR3 is TGTGCCAGTAGTATAGGACAGGATGGCACAGATACGCAGTATTTT.

This sequence joins TRBV27 and TRBJ2-7, with D possibly being TRBD1 (6 bases). Trimming took 2 bases from V and 2 from J, leaving 13 bases between them. The CDR3 extends over 15 amino acids. Per germline, CDR1 MNHEY and CDR2 SMNVEV (reference sequence). The CDR3 nucleotides read TGTGCCAGCAGTTTAACGACAGGCACCACCTACGAGCAGTACTTC. Its translation is CASSLTTGTTYEQYF.

This clone was detected only a few times. The chain recombines TRBV6-5 with TRBJ1-2; no firm D call. Germline values: CDR1 MNHEY, CDR2 SVGAGI. V was cut by 6 bases and J by 4 bases, with 9 bases left in between. CDR3 length: 12 residues. This CDR3 is CASRFGAYGYTF. The CDR3 coding sequence is TGTGCCAGCAGGTTCGGAGCCTATGGCTACACCTTC.

The CDR3 reads CASDRDLNSPLHF. The CDR3 DNA follows: TGTGCCAGCGATCGGGACTTAAATTCACCCCTCCACTTT. V usage is TRBV5-5 and J usage is TRBJ1-6; the D gene is possibly TRBD1 (5 bases). The CDR3 covers 13 residues. The germline V and J ends were trimmed by 7 bases and 7 bases, with 12 bases remaining between them. Germline loops: CDR1 SGHKS, CDR2 YYEKEE (reference sequence).

The gene calls are TRBV14 and TRBJ1-1; 9 nucleotides agree with TRBD1. Germline assignment: CDR1 SGHDN and CDR2 FVKESK. The CDR3 spans 16 residues. V lost 4 bases, J lost 1 base, and 7 bases stayed unmatched. CDR3 sequence reads: CASSRRRGQGNTEAFF. The CDR3 DNA reads as TGTGCCAGCAGCCGACGAAGGGGACAGGGGAACACTGAAGCTTTCTTT.

Here the CDR3 DNA reads TGTGCCAGCAGCCAAGAGGGACTAGAGAATAATGAGCAGTTCTTC. Translated, it gives CASSQEGLENNEQFF. V usage is TRBV4-2 and J usage is TRBJ2-1; 8 bases are a match to TRBD2. V lost 0 bases to trimming and J lost 7 bases; unmatched junction nucleotides: 5. Per the germline V gene, CDR1 is LGHNA and CDR2 is YNFKEQ. CDR3 length: 15 residues.

The rearrangement uses TRBV9 and TRBJ2-3; TRBD2 aligns across 16 bases. V was pared by 0 bases and J by 3 bases, with 13 bases of the junction left unmatched. The germline CDR1 and CDR2 sequences are SGDLS and YYNGEE. This CDR3 contains 21 residues. The CDR3 DNA reads TGTGCCAGCAGCGTAGGAACTGGGACTAGCGGGGGGGCATCTGTAACAGATACGCAGTATTTT. Protein sequence: CASSVGTGTSGGASVTDTQYF.

The rearrangement links TRBV9 to TRBJ1-6; a possible D gene is TRBD1 (6 bases). Germline V CDR1 and CDR2: SGDLS, YYNGEE. With 0 bases removed from V and 9 bases from J, the gap between germline ends came to 19 bases. CDR3 length equals 17 residues. CDR3 nucleotides: TGTGCCAGCAGCGTAGGAGTCTCAGGGGCTTCGGCTTCACCCCTCCACTTT. It encodes CASSVGVSGASASPLHF.

The chain has TRBV6-5 and TRBJ2-7; D is unresolved. The germline CDR1 and CDR2 sequences are MNHEY and SVGAGI. V was pared by 7 bases and J by 1 base, with 11 bases between. The CDR3 is made up of 13 amino acids. This CDR3 reads CASNPQVSYEQYF. The CDR3 bases are TGTGCCAGCAATCCCCAGGTATCCTACGAGCAGTACTTC.

The CDR3 nucleotides are TGTGCCAGCAGCAACTGGGGGCGAAACTATGGCTACACCTTC. It codes for CASSNWGRNYGYTF. This chain uses TRBV21-1 with TRBJ1-2; the D call TRBD1 from the table was never checked on the DNA. TRBV21-1 is a pseudogene segment. The CDR3 has 14 residues.

As DNA, the CDR3 is TGTGCCAGTAGTACCCAGGTAAATCAGCCCCAGCATTTT. Protein: CASSTQVNQPQHF. The chain has TRBV19 and TRBJ1-5, with D uncertain. The ends were cut back, 4 bases at V and 4 bases at J, with 8 bases in the middle. The germline gives CDR1 LNHDA, CDR2 SQIVND (reference sequence). The CDR3 runs to 13 residues.

Only one count was recorded for this clone. The J gene is TRBJ1-2, the V gene TRBV10-3, with 11 bases aligning to TRBD1. CDR1 and CDR2 (germline): ENHRY, SYGVKD. J lost 4 bases, V lost 9 bases, and 7 bases had no gene match. The CDR3 runs 14 residues. CDR3 sequence: CAMGPDRGLYGYTF. The CDR3 coding sequence is TGTGCCATGGGCCCGGACAGGGGGCTCTATGGCTACACCTTC.

The rearrangement uses TRBV9 and TRBJ1-4; tentative D call: TRBD1 (5 bases). CDR3 length: 15 residues. Deletions cut 4 bases from V and 0 bases from J, with 10 bases between. Germline V gene lookup returns CDR1 SGDLS and CDR2 YYNGEE. The CDR3 sequence is CASSRLGATNEKLFF. The CDR3 DNA is TGTGCCAGCAGCAGGCTAGGGGCAACTAATGAAAAACTGTTTTTT.

This chain joins TRBV5-6 and TRBJ1-2, with 8 bases lining up with TRBD1. This CDR3 is 14 amino acids long. Germline lookup yields CDR1 SGHDT and CDR2 YYEEEE. Germline trimming cut 4 bases from V and 2 bases from J; bases unmatched to any gene: 4. Here the CDR3 reads CASSKQGGNYGYTF. As DNA, the CDR3 is TGTGCCAGCAGCAAACAGGGGGGCAACTATGGCTACACCTTC.

The genes are TRBV10-3 and TRBJ2-5; 9 bases agree with TRBD1. The CDR3 covers 16 residues. J was trimmed by 4 bases and V by 5 bases; bases with no gene match: 11. CDR1 and CDR2 (germline): ENHRY, SYGVKD. The CDR3 nucleotides read TGTGCCATCAGTTCAACAGGGGGCGAAGGGTTAGAGACCCAGTACTTC. Translation gives CAISSTGGEGLETQYF.

The chain combines TRBV4-2 with TRBJ2-3, with TRBD2 matching 15 bases. V trimming: 1 base; J trimming: 4 bases; junction bases outside the gene matches: 3. The CDR3 consists of 17 residues. The V gene's germline CDR1 is LGHNA and CDR2 YNFKEQ. CDR3 region: CASSQGGLAGGADTQYF. CDR3 bases: TGTGCCAGCAGCCAAGGGGGACTAGCGGGGGGCGCAGATACGCAGTATTTT.

This clone has a handful of counts. V gene TRBV12-3 or TRBV12-4 combines with J gene TRBJ1-2; 8 bases agree with TRBD1. The CDR3 spans 13 residues. J was trimmed by 7 bases and V by 3 bases; bases with no gene match: 4. The CDR3, as DNA: TGTGCCAGCAGTTTCACGACAGGGGTTGGCTACACCTTC. Translating gives CASSFTTGVGYTF.

This chain joins TRBV9 and TRBJ1-1; D unclear. V gave up 2 bases and J gave up 3 bases, with 11 bases separating them. The CDR3 runs to 14 residues. Germline V lookup: CDR1 SGDLS, CDR2 YYNGEE. CDR3: CASSVGESDTEAFF. CDR3 nucleotide sequence: TGTGCCAGCAGCGTCGGAGAGTCTGACACTGAAGCTTTCTTT.

CDR3 sequence (DNA): TGTGCCAGCTCGAATCAGGCAAACCCTGGAAACACCATATATTTT. It encodes CASSNQANPGNTIYF. The chain is built from TRBV18 and TRBJ1-3; no reliable D call. The CDR3 runs 15 residues. Per germline, CDR1 KGHSH and CDR2 LQKENI. Trimming shortened V by 6 bases and J by 2 bases, and 14 bases separated the two germline ends.

The CDR3 nucleotides are TGTGCCAGCAGCTTATCGGGACAGGGGCACGAAAAACTGTTTTTT. It translates to CASSLSGQGHEKLFF. This chain connects TRBV7-7 to TRBJ1-4; 10 bases agree with TRBD1. CDR1 is SSHAT, CDR2 FNYEAQ, per germline (reference sequence). The CDR3 runs 15 residues. V shed 2 bases and J 8 bases; nucleotides not matched to a gene: 5. Full variable domain (outside the CDR3, taken from reference TRBV7-7 and TRBJ1-4): GAGVSQSPRYKVTKRGQDVTLRCDPISSHATLYWYQQALGQGPEFLTYFNYEAQPDKSGLPSDRFSAERPEGSISTLTIQRTEQRDSAMYRCASSLSGQGHEKLFFGSGTQLSVL.

This clone was seen a single time. V usage is TRBV7-9 and J usage is TRBJ1-4; weak D call: TRBD1 (5 bases). V was shortened by 3 bases and J by 0 bases, with 11 bases between the two germline ends. The germline CDR1 and CDR2 sequences are SEHNR and FQNEAQ (reference sequence). The CDR3 is 16 amino acids. The CDR3 reads CASSFGHLATNEKLFF. The CDR3, as DNA: TGTGCCAGCAGCTTTGGACACCTTGCAACTAATGAAAAACTGTTTTTT.

V and J are TRBV6-5 and TRBJ1-5; 7 bases line up with TRBD1. V lost 5 bases and J lost 10; bases outside the gene matches: 5. Germline assignment: CDR1 MNHEY and CDR2 SVGAGI. CDR3 size: 12 residues. This CDR3 reads CASSRGQEPQHF. The CDR3 bases are TGTGCCAGCAGTCGAGGACAGGAACCCCAGCATTTT.

This clone appeared a single time. The rearrangement uses TRBV4-1 and TRBJ1-5; no firm D call. In germline, CDR1 is MGHRA, CDR2 YSYEKL. CDR3 length: 16 amino acids. Trimming stripped 0 bases from V and 0 bases from J, with 9 bases between. CDR3 DNA: TGCGCCAGCAGCCAAGAAACAGCTTTTAGCAATCAGCCCCAGCATTTT. Protein: CASSQETAFSNQPQHF.

Here the CDR3 reads CASSLRFSEVSYNEQFF. Written as DNA, the CDR3 is TGCGCCAGCAGCCTAAGATTTAGCGAAGTCTCCTACAATGAGCAGTTCTTC. This chain joins TRBV4-1 and TRBJ2-1; a weak D match, TRBD2 (5 bases). Per germline, CDR1 MGHRA and CDR2 YSYEKL. The CDR3 runs 17 residues. V dropped 4 bases and J dropped 0 bases, with 16 bases sitting between them.

The gene calls are TRBV2 and TRBJ2-2; TRBD2 matches 7 bases. Germline CDR1 and CDR2: SNHLY and FYNNEI. The CDR3 extends over 16 amino acids. Trimming cost V 6 bases and J 1 base; bases outside gene matches: 8. CDR3 bases: TGTGCCAGCAGCAGAATGGCGGGGGAGAACACCGGGGAGCTGTTTTTT. Translation: CASSRMAGENTGELFF.

This chain joins TRBV5-6 and TRBJ2-7, with a weak D call TRBD1 (6 bases). Per the germline V gene, CDR1 is SGHDT and CDR2 is YYEEEE. The CDR3 extends over 17 amino acids. The germline V and J ends were trimmed by 4 bases and 2 bases, with 22 bases remaining between them. CDR3 amino acids: CASSGGYRAIKTYEQYF. DNA of the CDR3: TGTGCCAGCAGCGGCGGATACAGGGCGATAAAAACCTACGAGCAGTACTTC.

The chain has TRBV5-6 and TRBJ2-1; D gene ambiguous. CDR1 is SGHDT, CDR2 YYEEEE, per germline. The length of the CDR3 is 16 residues. The germline V and J ends were trimmed by 2 bases and 0 bases, with 12 bases remaining between them. The CDR3 region is CASSLVQFGSYNEQFF. CDR3 bases: TGTGCCAGCAGCTTAGTACAGTTCGGCTCCTACAATGAGCAGTTCTTC.